Here is one TCR beta chain with its context. Its antigen specificity is not known. No much larger clonotype is one base removed from it; base qualities were not supplied. High-throughput TCR beta sequencing profiled peripheral blood CD8+ and CD4+ T cells from healthy donors, Susac syndrome patients and multiple sclerosis patients. The multiple sclerosis controls were treatment-naive patients whose relapsing-remitting disease, either stable or active, fulfilled the revised McDonald criteria. Bulk CD8+ and CD4+ T cells were purified by magnetic negative isolation, while CD8+ TEMRA cells were enriched using FACS. Blood was drawn into EDTA tubes, processed within 24 hours, and PBMCs were isolated by density gradient centrifugation. PBMCs intended for TCR sequencing were cryopreserved in liquid nitrogen and thawed later in a water bath at 37 degrees C. A purity of at least 90% was achieved for sorted or isolated CD4+, CD8+ and CD8+ TEMRA cells.

The sample is drawn from a study of CD8 T cells in Susac syndrome (dated by TCRdb to about 2019). Notes on the research overall: The study used repertoire sequencing to test whether antigen drove CD8+ T cell activation and differentiation in Susac syndrome. The study compared CD8+ T cell repertoire clonality among around 11 healthy donors, around 14 Susac syndrome patients and fewer than 19 multiple sclerosis patients. The research as a whole found: The number of individuals in the TCR sequencing and HLA analysis was acknowledged as relatively small.

RNA was extracted using the RNeasy kit, and roughly 0.5 to 1 microgram was reverse transcribed with random hexamers. TCR beta CDR3 regions were amplified with the immunoSEQ multiplex PCR assay covering 54 Vbeta and 13 Jbeta segments. PCR amplification bias was corrected by using a synthetic template baseline for primer optimization and computational correction. As for the authors' bioinformatics: Only productive sequences were kept, with reads annotated to V, D and J genes according to IMGT and analyzed in immunoSEQ Analyzer. To calculate clonality, Shannon entropy was normalized by log2 of the number of productive unique sequences and then subtracted from one. Public and private clones were assessed among the 100 most prevalent clones of each patient and control. A clone was defined as Susac-specific if it was absent from the healthy and MS cohorts, from more than 850 published viral clones and from other ImmuneACCESS disease sequences. TCRdb reran the public reads through fastp at Q25 and MiXCR, keeping productive beta chains. Records with the same CDR3 protein are collapsed into one entry carrying the most frequent genes and DNA. The V and J calls come from TCRdb's annotation, not from the publication. The sample contains 50,000 or so distinct CDR3 sequences, 90% to 95% of them found a single time. Of the sample, about 0.51% falls within the top ten clones.

Sequencing was done on a sample of CD8+ T cells from PBMCs. The sequence derives from a human donor with multiple sclerosis.

The CDR3 in this case is CASSGVTYEQYF. The DNA sequence is as follows: TGTGCCAGCAGTGGTGTTACCTACGAGCAGTACTTC. The rearrangement joined TRBV2 to TRBJ2-7; no D gene call is confident. From its cysteine to its phenylalanine, the CDR3 spans 12 amino acids. Only the CDR3 DNA is retained, 36 bases long and in frame from the first base. The CDR1 and CDR2 encoded by the germline V gene are SNHLY and FYNNEI. Between the V and J ends, shortened by 4 bases and 2 bases respectively, the junction contains 6 bases. The reference TRBV2 and TRBJ2-7 proteins fill in what lies around the CDR3, so the full variable domain reads EPEVTQTPSHQVTQMGQEVILRCVPISNHLYFYWYRQILGQKVEFLVSFYNNEISEKSEIFDDQFSVERPDGSNFTLKIRSTKLEDSAMYFCASSGVTYEQYFGPGTRLTVT.